This T cell receptor beta chain was found in a study of blood T cell repertoires in COVID-19. At the level of the study: COVID-19 samples from acute and convalescent phases originated in the United States, Italy and Spain.

Authors' data handling: Estimated nucleated cell counts came from reference gene primer amplification. Data came from immunoSEQ multiplex PCR; TCRdb stores just in-frame clones and leaves some out. V and J calls and clone size are as listed in that table; D and trimming were resolved from the DNA. The sample holds about 28,000 clones, 80% to 90% seen once. Sequenced sample: peripheral blood. The receptor was isolated from a human donor with acute or convalescent COVID-19. The donor label of this sample is uncertain.

The CDR3 DNA follows: TGTGCCAGCAGCTTGACTTCCTACGAGCAGTACTTC. Protein product: CASSLTSYEQYF. J is TRBJ2-7 and V is TRBV5-6; D call uncertain. Germline V gene sequence: CDR1 SGHDT, CDR2 YYEEEE. This CDR3 is built from 12 residues. Trimming took 1 base from V and 1 from J, leaving 3 bases between them. The complete variable domain, with remaining parts taken from reference TRBV5-6 and TRBJ2-7, reads DAGVTQSPTHLIKTRGQQVTLRCSPKSGHDTVSWYQQALGQGPQFIFQYYEEEERQRGNFPDRFSGHQFPNYSSELNVNALLLGDSALYLCASSLTSYEQYFGPGTRLTVT.